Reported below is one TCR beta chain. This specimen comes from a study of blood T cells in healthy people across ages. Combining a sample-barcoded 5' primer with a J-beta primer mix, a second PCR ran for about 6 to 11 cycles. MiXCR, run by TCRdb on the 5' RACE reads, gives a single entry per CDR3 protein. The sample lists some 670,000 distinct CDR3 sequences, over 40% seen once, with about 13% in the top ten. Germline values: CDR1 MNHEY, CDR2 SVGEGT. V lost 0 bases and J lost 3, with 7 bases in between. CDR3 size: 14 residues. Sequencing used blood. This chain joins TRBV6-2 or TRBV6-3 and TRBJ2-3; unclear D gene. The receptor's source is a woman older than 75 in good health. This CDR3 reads CASSYSTVTDTQYF. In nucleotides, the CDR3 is TGTGCCAGCAGTTACTCGACGGTGACAGATACGCAGTATTTT.